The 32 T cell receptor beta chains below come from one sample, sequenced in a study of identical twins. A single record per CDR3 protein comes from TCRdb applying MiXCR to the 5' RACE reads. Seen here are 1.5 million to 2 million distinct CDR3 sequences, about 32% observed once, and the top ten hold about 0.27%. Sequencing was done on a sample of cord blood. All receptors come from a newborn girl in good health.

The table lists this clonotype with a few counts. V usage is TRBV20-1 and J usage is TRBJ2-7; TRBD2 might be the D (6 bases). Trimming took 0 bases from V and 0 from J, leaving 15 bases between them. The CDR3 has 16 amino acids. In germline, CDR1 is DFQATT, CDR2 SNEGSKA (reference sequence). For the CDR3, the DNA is TGCAGTGCTAGAGATCACCCTAGCGCTAGCTCCTACGAGCAGTACTTC. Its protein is CSARDHPSASSYEQYF.

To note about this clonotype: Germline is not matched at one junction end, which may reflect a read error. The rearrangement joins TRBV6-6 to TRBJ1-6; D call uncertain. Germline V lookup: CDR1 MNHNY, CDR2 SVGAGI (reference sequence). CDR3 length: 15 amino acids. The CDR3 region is CASSYGQAEHSPPHF. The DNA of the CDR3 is TGTGCCAGCAGTTACGGCCAGGCCGAACATTCACCCCCCCACTTT.

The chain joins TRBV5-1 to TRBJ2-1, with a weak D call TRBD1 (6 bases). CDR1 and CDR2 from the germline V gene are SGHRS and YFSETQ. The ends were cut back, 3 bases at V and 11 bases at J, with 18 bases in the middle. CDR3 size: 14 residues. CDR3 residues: CASSSGQETMKQFF. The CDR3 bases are TGCGCCAGCAGCTCGGGACAAGAGACAATGAAGCAGTTCTTC. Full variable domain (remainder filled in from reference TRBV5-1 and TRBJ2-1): KAGVTQTPRYLIKTRGQQVTLSCSPISGHRSVSWYQQTPGQGLQFLFEYFSETQRNKGNFPGRFSGRQFSNSRSEMNVSTLELGDSALYLCASSSGQETMKQFFGPGTRLTVL.

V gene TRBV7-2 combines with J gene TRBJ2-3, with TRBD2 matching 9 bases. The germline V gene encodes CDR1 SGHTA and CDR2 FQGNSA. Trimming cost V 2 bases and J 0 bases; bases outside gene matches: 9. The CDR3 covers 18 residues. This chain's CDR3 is CASSLWGGGVSSTDTQYF. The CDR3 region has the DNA TGTGCCAGCAGCTTATGGGGCGGGGGGGTCTCTAGCACAGATACGCAGTATTTT.

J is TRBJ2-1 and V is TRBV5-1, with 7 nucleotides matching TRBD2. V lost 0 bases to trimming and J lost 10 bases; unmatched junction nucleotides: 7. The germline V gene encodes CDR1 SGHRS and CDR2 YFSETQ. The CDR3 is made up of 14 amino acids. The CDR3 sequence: CASSLAAGYEEQFF. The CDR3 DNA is TGCGCCAGCAGCTTGGCAGCGGGATATGAGGAGCAGTTCTTC.

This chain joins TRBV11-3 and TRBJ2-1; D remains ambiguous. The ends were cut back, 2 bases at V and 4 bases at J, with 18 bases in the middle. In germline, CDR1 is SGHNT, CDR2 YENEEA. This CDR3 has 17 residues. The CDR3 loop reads CASSLYRKLGLYNEQFF. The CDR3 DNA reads TGTGCCAGCAGCTTATATCGGAAGCTGGGATTGTACAATGAGCAGTTCTTC.

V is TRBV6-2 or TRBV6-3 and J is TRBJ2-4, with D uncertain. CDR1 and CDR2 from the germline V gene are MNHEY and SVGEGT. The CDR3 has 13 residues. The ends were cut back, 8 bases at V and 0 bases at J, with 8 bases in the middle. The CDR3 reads CASQETAKNIQYF. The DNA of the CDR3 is TGTGCCAGCCAGGAGACAGCCAAAAACATTCAGTACTTC.

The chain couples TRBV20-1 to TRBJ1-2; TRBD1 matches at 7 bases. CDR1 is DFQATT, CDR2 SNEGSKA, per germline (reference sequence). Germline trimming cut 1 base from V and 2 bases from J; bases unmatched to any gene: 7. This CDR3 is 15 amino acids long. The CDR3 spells CSARVEDRKNYGYTF. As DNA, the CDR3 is TGCAGTGCTAGAGTTGAGGACAGGAAAAACTATGGCTACACCTTC.

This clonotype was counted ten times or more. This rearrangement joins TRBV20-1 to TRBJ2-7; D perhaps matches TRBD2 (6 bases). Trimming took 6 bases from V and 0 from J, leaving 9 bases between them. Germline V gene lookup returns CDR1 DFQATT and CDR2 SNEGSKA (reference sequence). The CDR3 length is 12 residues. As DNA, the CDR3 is TGCAGTGCCGCGGGGCTCTCCTACGAGCAGTACTTC. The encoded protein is CSAAGLSYEQYF.

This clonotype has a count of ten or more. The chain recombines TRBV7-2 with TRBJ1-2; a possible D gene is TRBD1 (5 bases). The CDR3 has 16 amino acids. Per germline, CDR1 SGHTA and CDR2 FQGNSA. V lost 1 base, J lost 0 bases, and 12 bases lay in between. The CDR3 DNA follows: TGTGCCAGCAGCTTAGGGAGGGCAGGGTCTAACTATGGCTACACCTTC. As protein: CASSLGRAGSNYGYTF.

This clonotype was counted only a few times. The CDR3 sequence is CASSLAAGGADYGYTF. The CDR3 region has the DNA TGTGCCAGCAGCTTAGCTGCAGGGGGCGCGGACTATGGCTACACCTTC. The chain joins TRBV7-6 to TRBJ1-2; 8 bases agree with TRBD1. Germline lookup yields CDR1 SGHVS and CDR2 FNYEAQ. The CDR3 totals 16 residues. V trimming: 0 bases; J trimming: 3 bases; junction bases outside the gene matches: 6.

CDR3 residues: CSARGDTLWSPLHF. DNA for the CDR3: TGCAGTGCTAGGGGGGACACCCTATGGTCACCCCTCCACTTT. V usage is TRBV20-1 and J usage is TRBJ1-6, with TRBD1 as a possible D gene (6 bases). The CDR3 has 14 residues. V lost 3 bases, J lost 10 bases, and 16 bases lay in between. Germline V gene data show CDR1 as DFQATT and CDR2 as SNEGSKA (reference sequence).

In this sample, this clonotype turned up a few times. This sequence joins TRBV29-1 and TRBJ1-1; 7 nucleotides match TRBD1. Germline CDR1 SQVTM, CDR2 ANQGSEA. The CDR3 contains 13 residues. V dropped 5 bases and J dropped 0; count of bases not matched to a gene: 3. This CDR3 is CSVKQGMNTEAFF. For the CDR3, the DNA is TGCAGCGTTAAACAGGGGATGAACACTGAAGCTTTCTTT.

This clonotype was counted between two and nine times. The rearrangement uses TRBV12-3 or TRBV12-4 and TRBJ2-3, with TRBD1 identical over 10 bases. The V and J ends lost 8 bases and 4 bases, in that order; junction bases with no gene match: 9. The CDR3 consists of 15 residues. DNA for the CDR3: TGTGCCAGCCGTAGGGACAGGGGACGTTCAGATACGCAGTATTTT. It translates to CASRRDRGRSDTQYF.

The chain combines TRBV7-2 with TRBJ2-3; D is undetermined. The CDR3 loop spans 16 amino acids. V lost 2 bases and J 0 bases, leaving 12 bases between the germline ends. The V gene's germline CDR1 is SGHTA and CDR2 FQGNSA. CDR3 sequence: CASSLSAVSSTDTQYF. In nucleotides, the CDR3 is TGTGCCAGCAGCTTATCGGCAGTCTCTAGCACAGATACGCAGTATTTT.

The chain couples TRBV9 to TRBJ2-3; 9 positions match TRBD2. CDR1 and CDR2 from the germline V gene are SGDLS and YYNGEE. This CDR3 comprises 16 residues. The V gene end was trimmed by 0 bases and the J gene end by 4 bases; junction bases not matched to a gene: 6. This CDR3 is CASSVELAGGADTQYF. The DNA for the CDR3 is TGTGCCAGCAGCGTAGAACTAGCGGGCGGCGCAGATACGCAGTATTTT.

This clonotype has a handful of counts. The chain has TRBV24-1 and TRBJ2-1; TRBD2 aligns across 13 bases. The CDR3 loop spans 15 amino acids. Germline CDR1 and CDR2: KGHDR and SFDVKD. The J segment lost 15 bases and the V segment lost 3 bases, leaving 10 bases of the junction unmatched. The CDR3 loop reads CATSDPPRLAGGSFF. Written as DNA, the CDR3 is TGTGCCACCAGTGATCCCCCTAGACTAGCGGGGGGTTCGTTCTTC.

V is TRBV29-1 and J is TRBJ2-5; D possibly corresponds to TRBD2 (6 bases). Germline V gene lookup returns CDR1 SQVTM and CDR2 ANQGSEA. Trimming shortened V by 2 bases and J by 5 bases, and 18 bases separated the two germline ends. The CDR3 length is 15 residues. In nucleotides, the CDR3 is TGCAGCGTTGAACGGCGGGAAGGTGTTTGGGAGACCCAGTACTTC. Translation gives CSVERREGVWETQYF.

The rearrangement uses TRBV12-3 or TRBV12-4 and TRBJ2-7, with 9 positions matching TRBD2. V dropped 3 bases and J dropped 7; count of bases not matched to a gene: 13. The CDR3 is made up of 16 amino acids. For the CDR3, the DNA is TGTGCCAGCAGTTTTGTCTTAAGCGGGGGGCACAATGAGCAGTACTTC. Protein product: CASSFVLSGGHNEQYF.

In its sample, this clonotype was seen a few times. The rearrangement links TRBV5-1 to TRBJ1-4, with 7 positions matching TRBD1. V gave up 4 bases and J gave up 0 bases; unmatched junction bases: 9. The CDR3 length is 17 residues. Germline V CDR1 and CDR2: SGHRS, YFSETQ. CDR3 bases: TGCGCCAGCAGCCCATCGGGACAGCTCGCAACTAATGAAAAACTGTTTTTT. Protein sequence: CASSPSGQLATNEKLFF.

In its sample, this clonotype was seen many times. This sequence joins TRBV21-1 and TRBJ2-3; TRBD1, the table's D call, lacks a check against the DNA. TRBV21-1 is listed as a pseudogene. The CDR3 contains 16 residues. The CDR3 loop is CASSKEAGYCTDTQYF. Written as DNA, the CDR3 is TGTGCCAGCAGCAAAGAAGCAGGGTATTGCACAGATACGCAGTATTTT.

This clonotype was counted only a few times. CDR3 sequence: CASSFLSSGTDTQYF. The CDR3 coding sequence is TGTGCCAGCAGTTTCCTGAGCTCGGGCACAGATACGCAGTATTTT. The chain recombines TRBV28 with TRBJ2-3, with D uncertain. CDR3 length: 15 amino acids. The germline CDR1 and CDR2 sequences are MDHEN and SYDVKM. Trimming took 3 bases from V and 1 from J, leaving 11 bases between them.

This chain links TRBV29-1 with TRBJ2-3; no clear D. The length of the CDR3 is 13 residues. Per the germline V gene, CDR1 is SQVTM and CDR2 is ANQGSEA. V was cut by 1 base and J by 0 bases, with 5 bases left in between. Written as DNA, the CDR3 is TGCAGCGTTGAAGTAGATAGCACAGATACGCAGTATTTT. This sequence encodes CSVEVDSTDTQYF.

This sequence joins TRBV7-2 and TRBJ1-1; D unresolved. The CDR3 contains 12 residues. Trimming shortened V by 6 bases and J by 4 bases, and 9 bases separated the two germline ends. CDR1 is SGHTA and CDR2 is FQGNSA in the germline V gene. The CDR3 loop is CASRSSGTEAFF. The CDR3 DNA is TGTGCCAGCAGGTCTAGTGGCACTGAAGCTTTCTTT. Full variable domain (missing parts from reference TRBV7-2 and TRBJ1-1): GAGVSQSPSNKVTEKGKDVELRCDPISGHTALYWYRQSLGQGLEFLIYFQGNSAPDKSGLPSDRFSAERTGGSVSTLTIQRTQQEDSAVYLCASRSSGTEAFFGQGTRLTVV.

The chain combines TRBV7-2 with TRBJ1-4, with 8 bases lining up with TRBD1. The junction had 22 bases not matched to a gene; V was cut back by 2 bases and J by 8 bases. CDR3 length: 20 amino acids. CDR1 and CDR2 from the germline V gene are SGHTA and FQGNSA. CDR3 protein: CASSLRVTGTGGSHGEKLFF. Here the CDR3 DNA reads TGTGCCAGCAGCTTACGGGTTACCGGGACAGGAGGGTCTCACGGGGAAAAACTGTTTTTT.

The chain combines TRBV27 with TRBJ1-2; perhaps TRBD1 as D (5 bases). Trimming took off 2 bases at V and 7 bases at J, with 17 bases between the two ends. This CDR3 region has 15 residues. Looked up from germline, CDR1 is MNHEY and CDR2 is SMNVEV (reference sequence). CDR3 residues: CASSLGDRGLFGYTF. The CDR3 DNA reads TGTGCCAGCAGTTTAGGGGATCGGGGACTATTTGGCTACACCTTC.

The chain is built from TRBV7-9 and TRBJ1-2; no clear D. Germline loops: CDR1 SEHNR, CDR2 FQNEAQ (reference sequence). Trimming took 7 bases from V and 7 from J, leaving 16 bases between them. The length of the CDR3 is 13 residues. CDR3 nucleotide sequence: TGTGCCAGCATCCCTCCTGGCGGGGTTGGCTACACCTTC. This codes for CASIPPGGVGYTF.

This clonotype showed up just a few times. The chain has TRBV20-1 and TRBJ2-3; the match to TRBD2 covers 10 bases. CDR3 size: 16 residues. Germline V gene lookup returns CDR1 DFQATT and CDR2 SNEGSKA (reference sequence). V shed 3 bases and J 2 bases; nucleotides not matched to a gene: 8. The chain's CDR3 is CSASKGAGGLTDTQYF. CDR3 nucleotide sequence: TGCAGTGCTAGCAAGGGAGCGGGGGGGCTCACAGATACGCAGTATTTT.

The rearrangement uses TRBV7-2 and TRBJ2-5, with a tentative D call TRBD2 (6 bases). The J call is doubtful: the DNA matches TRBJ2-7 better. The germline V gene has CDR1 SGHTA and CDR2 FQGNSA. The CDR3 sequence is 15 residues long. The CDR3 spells CASSLAGEVFYEQYF. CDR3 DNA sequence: TGTGCCAGCAGCTTAGCAGGGGAGGTTTTCTACGAGCAGTACTTC.

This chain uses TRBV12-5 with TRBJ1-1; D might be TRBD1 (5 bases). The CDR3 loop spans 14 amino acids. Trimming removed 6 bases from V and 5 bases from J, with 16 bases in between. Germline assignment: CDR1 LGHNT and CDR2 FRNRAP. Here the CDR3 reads CASGLAGRGTEAFF. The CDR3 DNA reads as TGTGCTAGTGGACTGGCGGGAAGGGGAACTGAAGCTTTCTTT.

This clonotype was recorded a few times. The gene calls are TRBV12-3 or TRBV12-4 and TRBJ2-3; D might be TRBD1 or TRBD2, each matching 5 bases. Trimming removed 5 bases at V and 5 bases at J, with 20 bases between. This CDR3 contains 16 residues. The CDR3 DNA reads TGTGCCAGCAGTACCCGGCCAACGGGAAGGGGAGATACGCAGTATTTT. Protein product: CASSTRPTGRGDTQYF.

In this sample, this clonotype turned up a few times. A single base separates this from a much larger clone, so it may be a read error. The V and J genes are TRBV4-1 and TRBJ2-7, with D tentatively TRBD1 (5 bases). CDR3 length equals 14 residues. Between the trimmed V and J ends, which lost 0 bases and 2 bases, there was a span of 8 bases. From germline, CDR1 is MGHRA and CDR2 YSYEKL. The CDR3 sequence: CASSQDSRAYEQYF. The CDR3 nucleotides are TGCGCCAGCAGCCAAGATAGCAGGGCCTACGAGCAGTACTTC.